Reported below is one TCR beta chain. The data were obtained in a study of cytomegalovirus exposure and HLA in healthy donors. With 8 bases removed from V and 5 bases from J, the gap between germline ends came to 27 bases. This CDR3 has 17 residues. Germline CDR1 is WSHSY and CDR2 is SAAADI. A multiplex PCR was run with 60 Vbeta primers and 13 Jbeta primers. Sequencing used immunoSEQ multiplex PCR; TCRdb keeps in-frame clones, though not all of them. The sample includes 150,000 to 200,000 clones, 77% of them seen just once. The chain links TRBV10-2 to TRBJ2-5, with D tentatively TRBD1 (7 bases). What was sequenced was PBMCs. This clonotype originated in a woman aged 25 to 39 in good health and CMV-seronegative. The CDR3, as DNA: TGCGCCAGCTCCCGGGGTTCTGGTCAGGGGGGAATGGAGACCCAGTACTTC. Amino acid sequence: CASSRGSGQGGMETQYF.